These T cell receptor beta chains were read from a single sample in a study of shared clonotypes between healthy human individuals. Measured with immunoSEQ multiplex PCR; TCRdb has only the in-frame clones, and not every one. The sample shows 2 million to 2.5 million clones, 80% to 95% of them seen only once. Sequenced material: naive CD4+ T cells from PBMCs. The origin of the receptors is a man between 18 and 29 years old in good health. Some clones in this sample may be carry-over from other donors' samples. CDR3s include the opening cysteine and the closing phenylalanine or tryptophan. Fields, in order: D gene, clone size, CDR3 length, J gene, V gene, CDR3 DNA, CDR3 protein. A D gene is named only where the DNA matches it firmly. Some rows mark clone size as missing; the rest say once, few, many or name a class of expanded clone.

D gene: .; clone size: .; CDR3 length: 13; J gene: TRBJ1-5; V gene: TRBV9; CDR3 DNA: TGTGCCAGCAGCGGGGGGCCTAATCAGCCCCAGCATTTT; CDR3 protein: CASSGGPNQPQHF
D gene: TRBD2; clone size: .; CDR3 length: 18; J gene: TRBJ2-3; V gene: TRBV5-4; CDR3 DNA: TGTGCCAGCAGCTTGGGGGGTAGCGGGACTTTTAGCACAGATACGCAGTATTTT; CDR3 protein: CASSLGGSGTFSTDTQYF
D gene: TRBD1; clone size: .; CDR3 length: 13; J gene: TRBJ2-3; V gene: TRBV29-1; CDR3 DNA: TGCAGCTCGCGGACAGGGGGCACAGATACGCAGTATTTT; CDR3 protein: CSSRTGGTDTQYF
D gene: TRBD1; clone size: .; CDR3 length: 16; J gene: TRBJ1-2; V gene: TRBV14; CDR3 DNA: TGTGCCAGCAGCCAAGTAATTGACAGGGGGAACTATGGCTACACCTTC; CDR3 protein: CASSQVIDRGNYGYTF
D gene: .; clone size: .; CDR3 length: 13; J gene: TRBJ2-1; V gene: TRBV5-1; CDR3 DNA: TGCGCCAGCAGTTCTCCGTGGTCCCCCGAGCAGTTCTTC; CDR3 protein: CASSSPWSPEQFF
D gene: .; clone size: .; CDR3 length: 14; J gene: TRBJ1-3; V gene: TRBV14; CDR3 DNA: TGTGCCAGCAGCCATCTCGTCTCTGGAAACACCATATATTTT; CDR3 protein: CASSHLVSGNTIYF
D gene: .; clone size: .; CDR3 length: 19; J gene: TRBJ2-3; V gene: TRBV6-4; CDR3 DNA: TGTGCCAGCAGTGACCCGCCGTTAAGCGGGCCACGGCGCACAGATACGCAGTATTTT; CDR3 protein: CASSDPPLSGPRRTDTQYF
D gene: TRBD2; clone size: .; CDR3 length: 14; J gene: TRBJ2-7; V gene: TRBV4-3; CDR3 DNA: TGCGCCAGCAGCCAAAGGCGGGGGGGGCTCGAGCAGTACTTC; CDR3 protein: CASSQRRGGLEQYF
D gene: TRBD1; clone size: .; CDR3 length: 12; J gene: TRBJ2-7; V gene: TRBV6-5; CDR3 DNA: TGTGCCAGCAGTCGGGACAGCTACGAGCAGTACTTC; CDR3 protein: CASSRDSYEQYF
D gene: .; clone size: few; CDR3 length: 12; J gene: TRBJ2-2; V gene: TRBV5-4; CDR3 DNA: TGTGCCAGCAGGTATAACACCGGGGAGCTGTTTTTT; CDR3 protein: CASRYNTGELFF
D gene: TRBD2; clone size: .; CDR3 length: 15; J gene: TRBJ2-3; V gene: TRBV28; CDR3 DNA: TGTGCCAGCAGTCGCGGGACTAGCGGGGTAGATACGCAGTATTTT; CDR3 protein: CASSRGTSGVDTQYF
D gene: .; clone size: .; CDR3 length: 15; J gene: TRBJ2-6; V gene: TRBV5-1; CDR3 DNA: TGCGCCAGCAGCTTGAATCCTACTGGGGCCAACGTCCTGACTTTC; CDR3 protein: CASSLNPTGANVLTF
D gene: .; clone size: .; CDR3 length: 13; J gene: TRBJ1-2; V gene: TRBV4-1; CDR3 DNA: TGCGCCAGCAGCCAAGGACAGAGTTATGGCTACACCTTC; CDR3 protein: CASSQGQSYGYTF
D gene: .; clone size: .; CDR3 length: 11; J gene: TRBJ2-5; V gene: TRBV20-1; CDR3 DNA: TGCAGTGCCTTTAAGGTCGAGACCCAGTACTTC; CDR3 protein: CSAFKVETQYF
D gene: TRBD2; clone size: .; CDR3 length: 15; J gene: TRBJ2-2; V gene: TRBV5-1; CDR3 DNA: TGCGCCAGCAGCCCAGGACTAGCGGGAGGCGGGGAGCTGTTTTTT; CDR3 protein: CASSPGLAGGGELFF
D gene: TRBD2; clone size: .; CDR3 length: 14; J gene: TRBJ2-1; V gene: TRBV30; CDR3 DNA: TGTGCCTGGAGCCATCCGGGGGGGCTCTATGAGCAGTTCTTC; CDR3 protein: CAWSHPGGLYEQFF
D gene: .; clone size: .; CDR3 length: 12; J gene: TRBJ2-2; V gene: TRBV19; CDR3 DNA: TGTGCCAGTAGTATAGGCACCGGGGAGCTGTTTTTT; CDR3 protein: CASSIGTGELFF
D gene: .; clone size: .; CDR3 length: 15; J gene: TRBJ2-7; V gene: TRBV7-2; CDR3 DNA: TGTGCCAGCAGCTTAATTTATGGTTTATCATACGAGCAGTACTTC; CDR3 protein: CASSLIYGLSYEQYF
D gene: .; clone size: .; CDR3 length: 13; J gene: TRBJ1-1; V gene: TRBV12-5; CDR3 DNA: TGTGCTAGTGGTACAAACTCAGAAGACGAAGCTTTCTTT; CDR3 protein: CASGTNSEDEAFF
D gene: .; clone size: .; CDR3 length: 15; J gene: TRBJ1-5; V gene: TRBV30; CDR3 DNA: TGTGCCTGGAGTGTTATGGGATCGGGCAATCAGCCCCAGCATTTT; CDR3 protein: CAWSVMGSGNQPQHF
D gene: .; clone size: .; CDR3 length: 16; J gene: TRBJ2-5; V gene: TRBV6-5; CDR3 DNA: TGTGCCAGCAGTTACACGATAGGAGGGGGACAAGAGACCCAGTACTTC; CDR3 protein: CASSYTIGGGQETQYF
D gene: .; clone size: .; CDR3 length: 14; J gene: TRBJ2-7; V gene: TRBV28; CDR3 DNA: TGTGCCAGCAGCTCAGGGTCCCTCTCCTACGAGCAGTACTTC; CDR3 protein: CASSSGSLSYEQYF
D gene: .; clone size: once; CDR3 length: 16; J gene: TRBJ1-1; V gene: TRBV18; CDR3 DNA: TGTGCCAGCTCCCCCCTAGCGGTGAACATGAACACTGAAGCTTTCTTT; CDR3 protein: CASSPLAVNMNTEAFF